This T cell receptor beta chain was identified during a study of CD8+CD57+ T cells in acquired aplastic anemia. Overall study: Across the sorted CD4+ and CD8+ cells, DNA amounts averaged about 3.1 ug. General study findings and limits: Patients and controls were found to share fewer than 35 CD8+ CDR3 sequences.

An expansion of CD8+CD57+ cells by flow cytometry had been shown in patients chosen for sequencing. This clonotype was recorded a few times. Its specificity is unknown. TCR beta VDJ and CDR3 were profiled, and genomic DNA was the template. TCRdb re-called the reads with MiXCR, one entry per CDR3 protein. Found here are about 180,000 distinct CDR3 sequences, roughly half of them singletons; the top ten hold about 1.7%. Germline lookup yields CDR1 MNHEY and CDR2 SMNVEV (reference sequence). V gave up 2 bases and J gave up 2 bases, with 10 bases separating them. The CDR3 has 16 amino acids. Sequenced material: sorted CD4+, CD8+, or CD8+CD57+ T cells (not recorded which) from PBMCs. The sequence derives from a human donor with aplastic anemia. The gene calls are TRBV27 and TRBJ1-6, with D maybe TRBD1 (6 bases). The CDR3 sequence: CASSLRQGTYNSPLHF. DNA for the CDR3: TGTGCCAGCAGTTTAAGGCAGGGGACCTATAATTCACCCCTCCACTTT.